One sample yielded the 25 T cell receptor beta chains listed below, sequenced in a study of blood T cell repertoires in COVID-19. Data came from immunoSEQ multiplex PCR; TCRdb stores just in-frame clones and leaves some out. The sample has around 370,000 clones; about nine tenths are singletons. The sequenced sample was peripheral blood. The receptors shown here come from a woman aged 45-65 years with COVID-19, enrolled during active disease.

The V and J genes are TRBV6-5 and TRBJ1-2; D not resolved. Trimming shortened V by 8 bases and J by 4 bases, and 11 bases separated the two germline ends. The CDR3 runs 12 residues. Per the germline V gene, CDR1 is MNHEY and CDR2 is SVGAGI. The CDR3 nucleotides are TGTGCCAGCGTGACACGCGCCTATGGCTACACCTTC. Its protein is CASVTRAYGYTF.

The chain carries TRBV2 and TRBJ1-2; 7 bases are a match to TRBD1. This CDR3 region has 13 residues. Germline assignment: CDR1 SNHLY and CDR2 FYNNEI. Trimming cost V 7 bases and J 3 bases; bases outside gene matches: 5. CDR3 amino acids: CASTITGDYGYTF. For the CDR3, the DNA is TGTGCCAGCACTATAACAGGGGACTATGGCTACACCTTC.

The chain joins TRBV6-2 or TRBV6-3 to TRBJ2-7, with D possibly being TRBD2 (6 bases). Germline V gives CDR1 MNHEY, CDR2 SVGEGT. The CDR3 consists of 16 residues. V gave up 2 bases and J gave up 0 bases, with 14 bases separating them. CDR3 bases: TGTGCCAGCAGTTACCGGGGGAGGACATACTCCTACGAGCAGTACTTC. Protein: CASSYRGRTYSYEQYF.

CDR3 amino acids: CASSYSGEGYTF. The CDR3 bases are TGTGCCAGCAGTTACTCCGGGGAAGGCTACACCTTC. This chain uses TRBV6-6 with TRBJ1-2; D remains unclear. CDR1 is MNHNY, CDR2 SVGAGI, per germline (reference sequence). Between the trimmed V and J ends, which lost 0 bases and 8 bases, there was a span of 7 bases. CDR3 size: 12 residues.

This chain links TRBV19 with TRBJ2-3; TRBD2 is a possible D gene (5 bases). The CDR3 has 16 residues. Germline CDR1 reads LNHDA; CDR2 reads SQIVND (reference sequence). The V and J ends lost 2 bases and 3 bases respectively, with 15 bases between them. The DNA of the CDR3 is TGTGCCAGTAGTATACATGGACTCATGAGGACAGATACGCAGTATTTT. Protein product: CASSIHGLMRTDTQYF.

This chain uses TRBV7-2 with TRBJ1-1; 8 nucleotides align to TRBD1. CDR1 is SGHTA and CDR2 is FQGNSA in the germline V gene. The CDR3 has 14 amino acids. Trimming took 5 bases from V and 3 from J; bases not matched to a gene: 5. The CDR3 DNA is TGTGCCAGCAGCCGGACAGGGACCTACACTGAAGCTTTCTTT. This encodes CASSRTGTYTEAFF.

V usage is TRBV19 and J usage is TRBJ1-1, with 7 bases aligning to TRBD1. J was trimmed by 3 bases and V by 5 bases; bases with no gene match: 9. The CDR3 runs 15 residues. CDR1 is LNHDA, CDR2 SQIVND, per germline (reference sequence). The CDR3 DNA sequence: TGTGCCAGTAGTCCCGGGGACAGTGAGTACACTGAAGCTTTCTTT. As protein: CASSPGDSEYTEAFF. The full variable domain, with the rest looked up from reference TRBV19 and TRBJ1-1, is DGGITQSPKYLFRKEGQNVTLSCEQNLNHDAMYWYRQDPGQGLRLIYYSQIVNDFQKGDIAEGYSVSREKKESFPLTVTSAQKNPTAFYLCASSPGDSEYTEAFFGQGTRLTVV.

This chain uses TRBV24-1 with TRBJ2-1; 12 nucleotides align to TRBD2. The CDR3 contains 19 residues. J was trimmed by 7 bases and V by 0 bases; bases with no gene match: 12. CDR1 and CDR2 from the germline V gene are KGHDR and SFDVKD. CDR3 in amino acids: CATSDLESSLAGGQNEQFF. In DNA form, the CDR3 reads TGTGCCACCAGTGATTTGGAGTCGTCCCTAGCGGGAGGGCAAAATGAGCAGTTCTTC.

The CDR3 protein is CASSLGQGAYYGYTF. The DNA for the CDR3 is TGTGCCAGCAGCTTAGGACAGGGGGCTTACTATGGCTACACCTTC. The chain has TRBV7-2 and TRBJ1-2; 10 nucleotides match TRBD1. The CDR3 runs to 15 residues. With V trimmed by 1 base and J by 3 bases, 2 bases remained unmatched. Per the germline V gene, CDR1 is SGHTA and CDR2 is FQGNSA.

The rearrangement links TRBV7-9 to TRBJ2-7; 9 nucleotides match TRBD1. This CDR3 is 15 amino acids long. Germline CDR1 SEHNR, CDR2 FQNEAQ (reference sequence). The junction had 8 bases not matched to a gene; V was cut back by 4 bases and J by 4 bases. Written as DNA, the CDR3 is TGTGCCAGCAGCTACAGACAGGGGGGAGCGTACGAGCAGTACTTC. Protein: CASSYRQGGAYEQYF.

The V and J genes are TRBV5-5 and TRBJ1-5; D not resolved. Looked up from germline, CDR1 is SGHKS and CDR2 is YYEKEE (reference sequence). Trimming took off 2 bases at V and 0 bases at J, with 6 bases between the two ends. The CDR3 contains 14 residues. The chain's CDR3 is CASSLGVSNQPQHF. CDR3 nucleotide sequence: TGTGCCAGCAGCTTAGGAGTTAGCAATCAGCCCCAGCATTTT.

The rearrangement uses TRBV18 and TRBJ2-1, with TRBD2 matching 9 bases. The CDR3 loop spans 16 amino acids. J lost 6 bases, V lost 0 bases, and 6 bases had no gene match. The germline V gene encodes CDR1 KGHSH and CDR2 LQKENI. CDR3 DNA sequence: TGTGCCAGCTCACCACCTCTAGCGGGAAGTGGCAATGAGCAGTTCTTC. This encodes CASSPPLAGSGNEQFF. Drawing the rest from reference TRBV18 and TRBJ2-1, the complete variable domain is NAGVMQNPRHLVRRRGQEARLRCSPMKGHSHVYWYRQLPEEGLKFMVYLQKENIIDESGMPKERFSAEFPKEGPSILRIQQVVRGDSAAYFCASSPPLAGSGNEQFFGPGTRLTVL.

V usage is TRBV7-9 and J usage is TRBJ1-2, with 10 positions matching TRBD1. The J segment lost 8 bases and the V segment lost 1 base, leaving 7 bases of the junction unmatched. Germline V CDR1 and CDR2: SEHNR, FQNEAQ (reference sequence). The CDR3 has 15 amino acids. The CDR3 DNA sequence: TGTGCCAGCAGCTTAGTCGACAGGGGGCTGGGAGGCTACACCTTC. Its translation is CASSLVDRGLGGYTF.

CDR3 coding DNA: TGTGCCACCAGCAGAGATTGGCGGACTAGCGGTTACAGGGGGGAGCTGTTTTTT. This gives the protein CATSRDWRTSGYRGELFF. V gene TRBV15 combines with J gene TRBJ2-2; 10 positions agree with TRBD2. V shed 0 bases, J shed 8 bases, and the junction held 12 bases outside the gene matches. Per germline, CDR1 LNHNV and CDR2 YYDKDF (reference sequence). CDR3 size: 18 residues.

The rearrangement links TRBV19 to TRBJ2-1; D is uncertain. This CDR3 contains 14 residues. Germline CDR1 is LNHDA and CDR2 is SQIVND (reference sequence). Trimming took 4 bases from V and 0 from J, leaving 7 bases between them. CDR3 nucleotide sequence: TGTGCCAGTAGTACAGGCAGCTCCTACAATGAGCAGTTCTTC. It translates to CASSTGSSYNEQFF. The variable domain in full, with the rest retrieved from reference TRBV19 and TRBJ2-1, is DGGITQSPKYLFRKEGQNVTLSCEQNLNHDAMYWYRQDPGQGLRLIYYSQIVNDFQKGDIAEGYSVSREKKESFPLTVTSAQKNPTAFYLCASSTGSSYNEQFFGPGTRLTVL.

This chain joins TRBV9 and TRBJ2-7, with 10 bases that match TRBD2. Germline V gene sequence: CDR1 SGDLS, CDR2 YYNGEE. The CDR3 extends over 14 amino acids. J lost 1 base, V lost 6 bases, and 4 bases had no gene match. Here the CDR3 reads CASTRTSGSYEQYF. The CDR3 nucleotides are TGTGCCAGCACTCGGACTAGCGGATCCTACGAGCAGTACTTC.

V is TRBV10-1 and J is TRBJ2-1, with 7 bases matching TRBD2. The CDR3 runs 13 residues. From germline, CDR1 is WNHNN and CDR2 SYGVQD (reference sequence). The J segment lost 16 bases and the V segment lost 3 bases, leaving 12 bases of the junction unmatched. This CDR3 is CASSDPSGVWFFF. For the CDR3, the DNA is TGCGCCAGCAGTGACCCGAGCGGGGTTTGGTTCTTCTTC.

This chain connects TRBV19 to TRBJ2-5; possibly TRBD2 for D (6 bases). V was shortened by 4 bases and J by 9 bases, with 9 bases between the two germline ends. Germline-derived CDR1 and CDR2 are LNHDA and SQIVND (reference sequence). The CDR3 runs 11 residues. CDR3 nucleotide sequence: TGTGCCAGTAGTAATGGAGGGGCCCAGTACTTC. It encodes CASSNGGAQYF.

The chain uses TRBV19 and TRBJ1-2; D possibly corresponds to TRBD1 (5 bases). The CDR3 sequence is 16 residues long. Germline V gives CDR1 LNHDA, CDR2 SQIVND (reference sequence). V was trimmed by 9 bases and J by 0 bases, leaving 20 bases between them. The CDR3 nucleotides are TGTGCCAGCCAGTATGGGGCGAAATTTGCTAACTATGGCTACACCTTC. Encoded protein: CASQYGAKFANYGYTF.

V usage is TRBV12-5 and J usage is TRBJ2-3; TRBD2 aligns across 9 bases. The J segment lost 6 bases and the V segment lost 2 bases, leaving 12 bases of the junction unmatched. The CDR3 runs to 17 residues. Looked up from germline, CDR1 is LGHNT and CDR2 is FRNRAP. CDR3 residues: CASGLRASGMGWDTQYF. Here the CDR3 DNA reads TGTGCTAGTGGTTTGCGGGCTAGCGGGATGGGTTGGGATACGCAGTATTTT. Full variable domain (remainder filled in from reference TRBV12-5 and TRBJ2-3): DARVTQTPRHKVTEMGQEVTMRCQPILGHNTVFWYRQTMMQGLELLAYFRNRAPLDDSGMPKDRFSAEMPDATLATLKIQPSEPRDSAVYFCASGLRASGMGWDTQYFGPGTRLTVL.

The chain combines TRBV10-3 with TRBJ1-2; possible D gene TRBD1, 6 bases. Germline V gives CDR1 ENHRY, CDR2 SYGVKD. V was shortened by 0 bases and J by 3 bases, with 17 bases between the two germline ends. CDR3 length: 17 amino acids. Here the CDR3 reads CAISESYRANTYYGYTF. The CDR3 DNA is TGTGCCATCAGTGAGTCGTACAGGGCGAACACTTACTATGGCTACACCTTC.

The rearrangement joins TRBV5-5 to TRBJ2-5; 10 bases map to TRBD1. After removal of 3 bases from V and 6 bases from J, the junction contained 8 bases not matched to a gene. Per the germline V gene, CDR1 is SGHKS and CDR2 is YYEKEE (reference sequence). The length of the CDR3 is 15 residues. Here the CDR3 DNA reads TGTGCCAGCAGCTGGGACAGGGGCCCGACTCAGACCCAGTACTTC. Its protein is CASSWDRGPTQTQYF.

The rearrangement links TRBV6-2 or TRBV6-3 to TRBJ2-3; D ambiguous. Trimming took 4 bases from V and 5 from J, leaving 10 bases between them. CDR3 length: 13 residues. CDR1 is MNHEY, CDR2 SVGEGT, per germline. CDR3 DNA sequence: TGTGCCAGCAGTTTTCCCCTCCTAGATACGCAGTATTTT. Translation: CASSFPLLDTQYF.

This clone has more than one count but fewer than ten. This rearrangement joins TRBV29-1 to TRBJ2-7; 12 nucleotides line up with TRBD2. After removal of 6 bases from V and 4 bases from J, the junction contained 7 bases not matched to a gene. This CDR3 comprises 14 residues. The germline V gene encodes CDR1 SQVTM and CDR2 ANQGSEA. The CDR3 protein is CSVTRLAGVYEQYF. The DNA of the CDR3 is TGCAGCGTCACCAGACTAGCGGGAGTGTACGAGCAGTACTTC.

This sequence joins TRBV4-2 and TRBJ1-4; D might be TRBD1 (6 bases). Trimming took 0 bases from V and 5 from J, leaving 22 bases between them. The CDR3 loop spans 19 amino acids. The germline CDR1 and CDR2 sequences are LGHNA and YNFKEQ. The DNA of the CDR3 is TGTGCCAGCAGCCAAGATTCACCCCACACGACAGGAGTAAATGAAAAACTGTTTTTT. It translates to CASSQDSPHTTGVNEKLFF.